This TCR beta chain was obtained from a study of blood T cell repertoires in COVID-19. On the study more broadly: Sources were T cells, B-cell-depleted T cells, or PBMCs; the material itself was cDNA or gDNA.

Methods used by the authors: By means of reference gene primer amplification, nucleated cell counts were estimated. Sequencing was performed with immunoSEQ multiplex PCR; in TCRdb, only in-frame clones are kept and a portion is missing. For V, J and clone size, that table is used; D and trimming come from the DNA. Among more than 450,000 clones, roughly 87% were seen once, and the ten largest hold about 0.75%. This CDR3 has 11 amino acids. Per germline, CDR1 SGHKS and CDR2 YYEKEE (reference sequence). Trimming removed 4 bases from V and 10 bases from J; junction bases left unmatched: 1. This sequence originates from a woman between 18 and 29 years old who had recovered from COVID-19. The sample comprised PBMCs or T cells enriched from blood (not recorded which). This chain connects TRBV5-5 to TRBJ1-1, with 10 bases aligning to TRBD1. The CDR3 protein is CASSRDRGAFF. In DNA, the CDR3 is TGTGCCAGCAGCAGGGACAGGGGAGCTTTCTTT.